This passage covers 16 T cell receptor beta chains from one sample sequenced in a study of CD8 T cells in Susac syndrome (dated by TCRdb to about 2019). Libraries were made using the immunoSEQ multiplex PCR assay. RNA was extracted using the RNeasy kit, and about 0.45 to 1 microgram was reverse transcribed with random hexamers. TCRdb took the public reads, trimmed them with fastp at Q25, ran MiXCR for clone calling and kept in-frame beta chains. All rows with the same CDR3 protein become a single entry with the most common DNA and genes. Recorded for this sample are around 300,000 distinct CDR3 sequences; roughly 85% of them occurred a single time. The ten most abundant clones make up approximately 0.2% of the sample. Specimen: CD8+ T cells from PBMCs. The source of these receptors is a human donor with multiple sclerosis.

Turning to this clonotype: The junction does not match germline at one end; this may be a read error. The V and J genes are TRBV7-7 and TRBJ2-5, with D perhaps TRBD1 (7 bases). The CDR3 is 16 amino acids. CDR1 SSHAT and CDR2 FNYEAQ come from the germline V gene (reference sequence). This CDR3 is CASSLGGGGRAGTQYF. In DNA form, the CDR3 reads TGTGCTAGCAGCTTAGGAGGAGGGGGCCGTGCGGGGACCCAGTACTTC. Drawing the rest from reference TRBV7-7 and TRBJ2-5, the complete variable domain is GAGVSQSPRYKVTKRGQDVTLRCDPISSHATLYWYQQALGQGPEFLTYFNYEAQPDKSGLPSDRFSAERPEGSISTLTIQRTEQRDSAMYRCASSLGGGGRAGTQYFGPGTRLLVL.

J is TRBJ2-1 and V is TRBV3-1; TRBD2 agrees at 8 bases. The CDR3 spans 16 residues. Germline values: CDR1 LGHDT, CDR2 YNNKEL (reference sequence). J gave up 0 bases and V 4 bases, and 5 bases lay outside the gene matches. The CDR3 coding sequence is TGTGCCAGCAGCCCCCTGAGCGGGAGCTCCTACAATGAGCAGTTCTTC. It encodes CASSPLSGSSYNEQFF.

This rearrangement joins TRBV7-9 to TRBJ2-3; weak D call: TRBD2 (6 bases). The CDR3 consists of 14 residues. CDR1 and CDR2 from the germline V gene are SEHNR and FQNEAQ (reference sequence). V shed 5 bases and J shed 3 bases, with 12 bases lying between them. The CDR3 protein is CASSPVGGTDTQYF. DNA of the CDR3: TGTGCCAGCAGCCCGGTCGGGGGAACAGATACGCAGTATTTT.

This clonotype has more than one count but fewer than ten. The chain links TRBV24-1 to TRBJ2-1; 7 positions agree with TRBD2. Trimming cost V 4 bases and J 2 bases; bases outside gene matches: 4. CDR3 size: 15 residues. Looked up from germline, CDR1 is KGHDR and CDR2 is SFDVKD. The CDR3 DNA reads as TGTGCCACCAGTGAGCGGGGAGGGCCCTACAATGAGCAGTTCTTC. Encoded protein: CATSERGGPYNEQFF.

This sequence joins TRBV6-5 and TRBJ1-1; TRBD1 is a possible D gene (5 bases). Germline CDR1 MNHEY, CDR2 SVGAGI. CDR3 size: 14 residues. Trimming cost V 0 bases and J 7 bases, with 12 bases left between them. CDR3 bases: TGTGCCAGCAGTTACTCATCAGGGTTTAATGAAGCTTTCTTT. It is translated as CASSYSSGFNEAFF.

CDR3 amino acids: CASKPGQGPYEQYF. CDR3 DNA: TGTGCCAGCAAGCCGGGACAGGGGCCCTACGAGCAGTACTTC. J is TRBJ2-7 and V is TRBV6-5, with 10 bases aligning to TRBD1. Germline-derived CDR1 and CDR2 are MNHEY and SVGAGI. The CDR3 has 14 amino acids. Trimming took 7 bases from V and 2 from J; bases not matched to a gene: 5.

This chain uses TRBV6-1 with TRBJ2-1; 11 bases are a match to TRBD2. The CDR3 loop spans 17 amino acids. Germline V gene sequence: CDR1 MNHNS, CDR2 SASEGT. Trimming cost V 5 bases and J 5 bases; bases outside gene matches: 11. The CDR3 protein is CASSPVPGLAVNNEQFF. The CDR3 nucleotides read TGTGCCAGCAGTCCAGTACCGGGACTAGCGGTTAACAATGAGCAGTTCTTC.

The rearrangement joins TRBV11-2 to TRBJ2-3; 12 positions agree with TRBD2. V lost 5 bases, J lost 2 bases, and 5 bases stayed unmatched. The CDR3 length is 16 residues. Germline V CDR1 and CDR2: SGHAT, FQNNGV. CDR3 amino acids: CASSPLAGGYTDTQYF. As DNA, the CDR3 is TGTGCCAGCAGCCCCCTAGCGGGAGGGTACACAGATACGCAGTATTTT.

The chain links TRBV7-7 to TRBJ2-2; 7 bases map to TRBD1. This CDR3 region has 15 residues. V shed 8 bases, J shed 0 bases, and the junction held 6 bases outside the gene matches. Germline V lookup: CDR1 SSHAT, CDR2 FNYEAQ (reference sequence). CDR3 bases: TGTGCCAGCGGACCTCAGGGGGCGAACACCGGGGAGCTGTTTTTT. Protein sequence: CASGPQGANTGELFF. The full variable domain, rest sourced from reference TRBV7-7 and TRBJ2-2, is GAGVSQSPRYKVTKRGQDVTLRCDPISSHATLYWYQQALGQGPEFLTYFNYEAQPDKSGLPSDRFSAERPEGSISTLTIQRTEQRDSAMYRCASGPQGANTGELFFGEGSRLTVL.

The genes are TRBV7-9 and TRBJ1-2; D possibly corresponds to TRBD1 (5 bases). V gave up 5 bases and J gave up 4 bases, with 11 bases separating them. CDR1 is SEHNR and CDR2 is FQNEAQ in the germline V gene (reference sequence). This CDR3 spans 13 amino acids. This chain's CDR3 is CASSLTGAYGYTF. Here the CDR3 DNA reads TGTGCCAGCAGCCTAACAGGTGCCTATGGCTACACCTTC.

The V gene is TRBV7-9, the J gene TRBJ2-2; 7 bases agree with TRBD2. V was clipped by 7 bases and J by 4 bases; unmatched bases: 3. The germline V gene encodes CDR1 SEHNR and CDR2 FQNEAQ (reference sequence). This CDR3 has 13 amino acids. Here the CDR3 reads CASKGLLTGELFF. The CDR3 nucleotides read TGTGCCAGCAAGGGACTACTCACCGGGGAGCTGTTTTTT.

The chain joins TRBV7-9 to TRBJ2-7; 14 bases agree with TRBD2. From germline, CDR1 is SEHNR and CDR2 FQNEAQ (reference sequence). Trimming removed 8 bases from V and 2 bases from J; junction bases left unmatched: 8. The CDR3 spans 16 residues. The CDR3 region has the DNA TGTGCCAGCTCCGGGACTAGCGGGAGTAAAGCCTACGAGCAGTACTTC. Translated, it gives CASSGTSGSKAYEQYF.

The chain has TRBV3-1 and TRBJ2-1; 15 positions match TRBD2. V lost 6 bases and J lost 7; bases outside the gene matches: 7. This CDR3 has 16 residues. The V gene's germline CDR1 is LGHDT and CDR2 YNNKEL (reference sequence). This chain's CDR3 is CASRPGLAGGRNEQFF. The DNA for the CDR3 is TGTGCCAGCAGGCCAGGACTAGCGGGAGGGCGGAATGAGCAGTTCTTC.

CDR3 nucleotide sequence: TGTGCCAGCAGGCACGAGAACACTGAAGCTTTCTTT. Amino acids: CASRHENTEAFF. This chain links TRBV7-9 with TRBJ1-1; no definite D call. V shed 6 bases and J shed 1 base, with 6 bases lying between them. The CDR3 is 12 residues long. Germline-derived CDR1 and CDR2 are SEHNR and FQNEAQ (reference sequence).

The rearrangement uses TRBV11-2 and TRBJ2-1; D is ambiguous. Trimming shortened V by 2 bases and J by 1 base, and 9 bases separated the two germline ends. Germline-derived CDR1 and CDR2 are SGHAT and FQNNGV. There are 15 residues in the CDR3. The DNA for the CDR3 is TGTGCCAGCAGCTTACGTCCGGGTTCCTACAATGAGCAGTTCTTC. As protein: CASSLRPGSYNEQFF.

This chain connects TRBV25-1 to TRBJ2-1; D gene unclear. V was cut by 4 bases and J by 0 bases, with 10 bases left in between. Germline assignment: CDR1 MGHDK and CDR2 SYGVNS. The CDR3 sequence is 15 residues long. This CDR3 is CASSVAASSYNEQFF. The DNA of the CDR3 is TGTGCCAGCAGTGTGGCAGCGAGCTCCTACAATGAGCAGTTCTTC.